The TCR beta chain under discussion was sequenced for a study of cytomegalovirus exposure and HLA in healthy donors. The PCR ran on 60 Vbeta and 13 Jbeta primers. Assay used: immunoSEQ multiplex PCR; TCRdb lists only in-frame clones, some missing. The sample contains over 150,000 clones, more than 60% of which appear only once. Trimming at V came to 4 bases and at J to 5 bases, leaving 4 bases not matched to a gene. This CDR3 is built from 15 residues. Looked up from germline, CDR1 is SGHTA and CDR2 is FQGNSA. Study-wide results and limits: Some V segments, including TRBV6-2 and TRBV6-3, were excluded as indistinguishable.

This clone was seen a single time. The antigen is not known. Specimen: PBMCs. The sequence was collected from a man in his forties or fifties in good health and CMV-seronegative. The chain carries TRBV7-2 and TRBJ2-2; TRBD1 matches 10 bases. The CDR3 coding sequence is TGTGCCAGCAGCTCATGGACAGGGGGGACCGGGGAGCTGTTTTTT. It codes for CASSSWTGGTGELFF.